This T cell receptor (beta chain) was identified during a study of OX40 agonist ivuxolimab in advanced cancers. On the study more broadly: Patients were dosed with the agonistic anti-OX40 (CD134) antibody ivuxolimab.

The V end was cut by 4 bases, the J end by 6 bases, with 11 bases between. The germline gives CDR1 LNHDA, CDR2 SQIVND (reference sequence). The CDR3 sequence is 13 residues long. This clone was seen just once. Its antigen is undetermined. Overall study findings and caveats: Doses of 0.1 to 3.0 mg/kg were accompanied by clonal expansion of CD4+ and CD8+ blood T cells by week 6.

Method: immunoSEQ multiplex PCR; TCRdb's copy keeps in-frame clones and lacks some. Here the sample spans tens of thousands of clones, around 86% being singletons. This receptor was taken from an adult with an advanced solid tumor such as melanoma, head and neck, liver or kidney cancer. The genes are TRBV19 and TRBJ2-3; D ambiguous. The source material was CD4+ or CD8+ T cells sorted from blood, sampled in a trial of the OX40 agonist ivuxolimab. Here the CDR3 DNA reads TGTGCCAGTAGTAATCGACCCGGGGATACGCAGTATTTT. Amino acids: CASSNRPGDTQYF.